Listed below are T cell receptor beta chains from one sample, sequenced in a study of T-cell reconstitution after alpha-beta-depleted transplantation in children. Each CDR3 protein is one row after TCRdb ran MiXCR on the PCR reads. This repertoire shows 350,000 to 400,000 distinct CDR3 sequences, about a fifth found once; its top ten account for about 3.8%. The sequenced sample was PBMCs from the stem cell graft donor, obtained from the stem cell graft. All receptors come from a human donor who donated a stem cell graft to a child with acute myeloid leukemia. Both conserved end residues are part of each CDR3. Fields, in order: D gene, clone size, V gene, J gene, CDR3 DNA, CDR3 protein. A D gene is named only where the DNA matches it firmly. Size is stated for part of the rows, as once, few or many counts, or as a class when the clone is expanded.

TRBD2	NA	TRBV4-2	TRBJ2-1	TGTGCCAGCAGCCAAGGAATGTGGCTAGCGGGAGGCCATGAGCAGTTCTTC	CASSQGMWLAGGHEQFF
TRBD1	many	TRBV29-1	TRBJ2-1	TGCAGCGCTCGAGACAGGGTCGACAATGAGCAGTTCTTC	CSARDRVDNEQFF
NA	NA	TRBV28	TRBJ2-7	TGTGCCAGCAGCCCCGGGCTACTCTGCTACGAGCAGTACTTC	CASSPGLLCYEQYF
NA	NA	TRBV29-1	TRBJ1-3	TGCACCCCGGCGGGGGCTGGAAACACCATATATTTT	CTPAGAGNTIYF
NA	NA	TRBV13	TRBJ1-4	TGTGCCAGCAGCTTAGCCGGACATCAACGGGACTATGAAAAACTGTTTTTT	CASSLAGHQRDYEKLFF
TRBD1	NA	TRBV28	TRBJ1-5	TGTGCCAGCAGTTTGTCAGGGGGCCCCCAGCATTTT	CASSLSGGPQHF
NA	NA	TRBV2	TRBJ2-3	TGTGCCAGCAGTGGGGGTCCCACAGATACGCAGTATTTT	CASSGGPTDTQYF
NA	NA	TRBV4-1	TRBJ2-5	TGCGCCAGCAGCCTTGGGGACGGGGCGGAGACCCAGTACTTC	CASSLGDGAETQYF
TRBD1	few	TRBV12-3/TRBV12-4	TRBJ2-3	TGTGCCAGCAGTATCCGGGACAGGGGGTCCACAGATACGCAGTATTTT	CASSIRDRGSTDTQYF
TRBD1	NA	TRBV28	TRBJ2-1	TGTGCCAGCAGCCCCGGGACAGGGGATGGGAATGAGCAGTTCTTC	CASSPGTGDGNEQFF
TRBD1	NA	TRBV28	TRBJ2-2	TGTGCCAGCAGTTTCGTGGGGACAGGGGGCACCGGGGAGCTGTTTTTT	CASSFVGTGGTGELFF
TRBD1	few	TRBV7-8	TRBJ1-2	TGTGCCAGCAGCTTCTCCGGGACAGTCTATGGCTACACCTTC	CASSFSGTVYGYTF
NA	NA	TRBV2	TRBJ1-5	TGTGCCAGCAGTGATTTCCATAGCAATCAGCCCCAGCATTTT	CASSDFHSNQPQHF
TRBD2	NA	TRBV10-2	TRBJ2-3	TGCGCCAGCAGTGATTGGACTAGCGGCACAGATACGCAGTATTTT	CASSDWTSGTDTQYF
NA	many	TRBV4-2	TRBJ2-1	TGTGCCAGCAGCCAAGGCGCGACGTACAATGAGCAGTTCTTC	CASSQGATYNEQFF
TRBD2	few	TRBV24-1	TRBJ2-4	TGTGCCACCAGTGGGACTAGCGGGATACTAGCCAAAAACATTCAGTACTTC	CATSGTSGILAKNIQYF
NA	NA	TRBV19	TRBJ2-7	TGTGCCAGTAGTCCCTCGTTCGGGGAGCAGTACTTC	CASSPSFGEQYF
TRBD2	NA	TRBV12-3/TRBV12-4	TRBJ2-2	TGTGCCAGCAGTTTGGCCCGGGGGGGCACCGGGGAGCTGTTTTTT	CASSLARGGTGELFF
NA	NA	TRBV20-1	TRBJ2-7	TGCAGTGCCCTCGGACGGTCGAGCTCCTACGAGCAGTACTTC	CSALGRSSSYEQYF
NA	many	TRBV28	TRBJ1-1	TGTGCCAGCAGCCAGTACAGGAGGCTTAACACTGAAGCTTTCTTT	CASSQYRRLNTEAFF
TRBD2	NA	TRBV20-1	TRBJ2-1	TGCTGTGCTAGAGGTTTTGCGCTAGCGGGAGGGCAGGAGCAGTTCTTC	CCARGFALAGGQEQFF
NA	many	TRBV29-1	TRBJ2-1	TGCAGCGTTGGGCGGTCCTACAATGAGCAGTTCTTC	CSVGRSYNEQFF
TRBD1	many	TRBV10-1	TRBJ2-7	TGCGCCAGCGGGGACAGGGTCTACGAGCAGTACTTC	CASGDRVYEQYF
NA	NA	TRBV7-2	TRBJ1-5	TGTGCCAGCAGCTTAGGCATTGAGCAGCCCCAGCATTTT	CASSLGIEQPQHF
NA	many	TRBV27	TRBJ2-1	TGTGCCAGCAGTGGGATTAATGAGCAGTTCTTC	CASSGINEQFF
NA	few	TRBV10-3	TRBJ1-5	TGTGCCATCAGTGAGGGACAGTCTATCCAAGGGCATCAGCCCCAGCATTTT	CAISEGQSIQGHQPQHF
TRBD1	few	TRBV12-3/TRBV12-4	TRBJ2-1	TGTGCCAGCAAGACGACAGGGGGGAGGAATGAGCAGTTCTTC	CASKTTGGRNEQFF
NA	many	TRBV19	TRBJ2-7	TGTGCCAGTAGAAACCCAGGCGGGAACGAGCAGTACTTC	CASRNPGGNEQYF
NA	NA	TRBV4-1	TRBJ2-5	TGCGCCAGCACCCTCCGGGCGGGTGTACAAGAGACCCAGTACTTC	CASTLRAGVQETQYF
NA	NA	TRBV4-2	TRBJ1-1	TGCTGCCACACTGAAGCTTTCTTT	CCHTEAFF
TRBD2	few	TRBV12-3/TRBV12-4	TRBJ2-5	TGTGCCAGCAGTACCCGGACTAGCGGTGGTGGAGAGACCCAGTACTTC	CASSTRTSGGGETQYF
NA	NA	TRBV10-1	TRBJ2-3	TGCGCCAGCAGTGAGTCGCCTAGCACAGATACGCAGTATTTT	CASSESPSTDTQYF
NA	NA	TRBV18	TRBJ2-5	TGTGCCAGCTCACCACTCAGGGGTGAGACCCAGTACTTC	CASSPLRGETQYF
NA	many	TRBV29-1	TRBJ2-3	TGCAGCGTTGAAACGATGGCAGATTCTAGCACAGATACGCAGTATTTT	CSVETMADSSTDTQYF
NA	many	TRBV20-1	TRBJ2-1	TGCAGTGCTAGAGAAGGGCGGCGCAAACTCTACAATGAGCAGTTCTTC	CSAREGRRKLYNEQFF
NA	few	TRBV10-3	TRBJ1-1	TGTGCCGCCGCCGAGGGGGGCCGTGGGGCGAACGAAGCTTTCTTT	CAAAEGGRGANEAFF
NA	few	TRBV15	TRBJ2-5	TGTGCCACCAGCAGAGCGGGCGAAGATTCCCAGTACTTC	CATSRAGEDSQYF
NA	NA	TRBV11-2	TRBJ2-5	TGTGCCAGCAGCTTAGGGGTGGAGACCCAGTACTTC	CASSLGVETQYF
NA	NA	TRBV11-1	TRBJ1-1	TGTGCCAGCAGCTTATTCAGGTTCAGGGGCAATGAAGACACTGAAGCTTTCTTT	CASSLFRFRGNEDTEAFF
TRBD2	NA	TRBV11-3	TRBJ2-3	TGTGCCAGCAGCTTATTTGGACTAGCGGGAGGGGCAGATACGCAGTATTTT	CASSLFGLAGGADTQYF
NA	few	TRBV7-2	TRBJ2-1	TGTGCCAGCAGCGATAGCCATGAGCAGTTCTTC	CASSDSHEQFF
TRBD1	many	TRBV29-1	TRBJ2-1	TGCAGCGTTGTCCCGGGACAGGCCTACAATGAGCAGTTCTTC	CSVVPGQAYNEQFF
TRBD2	NA	TRBV12-3/TRBV12-4	TRBJ2-3	TGTGCCAGCAGTTTGGATACTAGCGGGAGGTCTACGCAGTATTTT	CASSLDTSGRSTQYF
NA	many	TRBV5-1	TRBJ2-2	TGCGCCAGCAGCACCTGGTGGACCGGGGAGCTGTTTTTT	CASSTWWTGELFF
NA	many	TRBV7-3	TRBJ2-2	TGTGCCAGCAGCTTAACAGGGGGAGTCACCGGGGAGCTGTTTTTT	CASSLTGGVTGELFF
NA	few	TRBV15	TRBJ2-1	TGTGCCACCAGCAGAGTGGCGTTTGGGTCCTACAATGAGCAGTTCTTC	CATSRVAFGSYNEQFF
TRBD1	many	TRBV7-9	TRBJ2-3	TGTGCCAGCAGCTCCCAGGGGGCAACAGATACGCAGTATTTT	CASSSQGATDTQYF
NA	NA	TRBV5-1	TRBJ2-7	TGCGCCAGCAGCTTGGCCGGGACTTTAACCTACGAGCAGTACTTC	CASSLAGTLTYEQYF
NA	NA	TRBV3-1	TRBJ2-1	TGTGCCAGCAGCCACGTTGGGGAGGCGGGGAATGAGCAGTTCTTC	CASSHVGEAGNEQFF
NA	few	TRBV12-3/TRBV12-4	TRBJ2-1	TGTGCCAGCAGTTTAGGTGGTGCAGGTTGGGAGCAGTTCTTC	CASSLGGAGWEQFF